A selection of T cell receptor beta chains follows, all from one sample in a study of T cells after yellow fever vaccination. TCRdb ran MiXCR on the 5' RACE reads and lists one entry per CDR3 protein. The top ten hold about 15% of the sample, which has some 600,000 distinct CDR3 sequences, roughly an eighth seen once. The sample consisted of PBMCs, taken on the day of the yellow fever booster vaccination. The source of these receptors is a man aged 25-45 years who received the YFV17D yellow fever vaccine. The CDR3 runs from the conserved cysteine through the conserved F or W. A D gene is named only where the DNA matches it firmly. The size of a clone is reported for some rows only, either as once, few or many, or as a class for expanded clones.

D | size | J | V | DNA | CDR3
TRBD2 | once | TRBJ2-3 | TRBV13 | TGTGCCAGCAGCTCACGACTAGCGGGAGAAGATACGCAGTATTTT | CASSSRLAGEDTQYF
. | . | TRBJ2-2 | TRBV5-1 | TGCGCCAGCAGCCCCCCTTCAGGGTACACCGGGGAGCTGTTTTTT | CASSPPSGYTGELFF
TRBD1 | . | TRBJ1-2 | TRBV3-1 | TGTGCCAGCAGCCAGACAGGGAAATCCTATGGCTACACCTTC | CASSQTGKSYGYTF
. | . | TRBJ2-7 | TRBV7-8 | TGTGCCAGCAGATCCAGGGTAATTGGAAACGACGAGCAGTACTTC | CASRSRVIGNDEQYF
TRBD1 | . | TRBJ1-6 | TRBV2 | TGTGCCAGCAGGGAGGACAGGGCGCTTAATTCACCCCTCCACTTT | CASREDRALNSPLHF
. | . | TRBJ2-1 | TRBV6-5 | TGTGCCAGCAGCAATCGGCGGGAGCAGTTCTTC | CASSNRREQFF
. | few | TRBJ2-7 | TRBV18 | TGTGCCAGCCAGGAAAGAGGTACGGAGCAGTACTTC | CASQERGTEQYF
. | many | TRBJ2-3 | TRBV5-1 | TGCGCCAGCAGCTTGGTGGGGCCGCAGTATTTT | CASSLVGPQYF
TRBD1 | many | TRBJ1-6 | TRBV12-3/TRBV12-4 | TGTGCCAGCAAGGCCGGGACAGGGGGACATTCACCCCTCCACTTT | CASKAGTGGHSPLHF
TRBD2 | few | TRBJ2-2 | TRBV19 | TGTGCCACCAACGGGAGGTTAGCGGGAGGACCCGACACCGGGGAGCTGTTTTTT | CATNGRLAGGPDTGELFF
. | few | TRBJ2-1 | TRBV7-2 | TGTGCCAGCAGCCCCTGGGGGGTTGTTTTAGGGGATGAGCAGTTCTTC | CASSPWGVVLGDEQFF
TRBD2 | few | TRBJ2-1 | TRBV7-2 | TGTGCCAGCAGCTTAGCCGACCTAGCTTGGGAGGGCCGTGATTATGAGCAGTTCTTC | CASSLADLAWEGRDYEQFF
. | . | TRBJ1-5 | TRBV5-1 | TGCGCCAGCAGCTTGGGCTACCAGCATTTT | CASSLGYQHF
. | . | TRBJ1-2 | TRBV7-2 | TGTGCCAGCAGCCCACAGGTGGAATCGACGGGTACCTATGGCTACACCTTC | CASSPQVESTGTYGYTF
. | . | TRBJ2-3 | TRBV28 | TGTGCCGGCGGGAACCCCTCTAGCACAGATACGCAGTATTTT | CAGGNPSSTDTQYF
TRBD2 | many | TRBJ2-1 | TRBV20-1 | TGCAGTGCTCCTCTAGCGGGCCCCTACAATGAGCAGTTCTTC | CSAPLAGPYNEQFF
. | . | TRBJ1-1 | TRBV6-1 | TGTGCCACCACGACGACAGGGAACACTGAAGCTTTCTTT | CATTTTGNTEAFF
TRBD2 | few | TRBJ2-1 | TRBV5-1 | TGCGCCAGCAGCTTTAGCGGGAGTATCTTCATCGGTGAGCAGTTCTTC | CASSFSGSIFIGEQFF
TRBD2 | . | TRBJ2-1 | TRBV19 | TGTGCCAGTAGTACCTTTAGCGGGAGTACCCACAATGAGCAGTTCTTC | CASSTFSGSTHNEQFF
TRBD2 | once | TRBJ2-7 | TRBV7-2 | TGTGCCAGCAACCTCGGGACTAGCGGATACGAGCAGTACTTC | CASNLGTSGYEQYF
. | . | TRBJ2-5 | TRBV28 | TGTGCCAGCAGTTTAACGGAGCGGAACCAAGAGACCCAGTACTTC | CASSLTERNQETQYF
. | few | TRBJ2-1 | TRBV3-1 | TGTGCCAGCAGGCGGACTACGCGAAATGAGCAGTTCTTC | CASRRTTRNEQFF
. | few | TRBJ2-1 | TRBV20-1 | TGCAGTGCTAGGATAGGGGGACGGAGCAATGAGCAGTTCTTC | CSARIGGRSNEQFF
. | many | TRBJ2-1 | TRBV7-9 | TGTGCCAGCAGCCTACACAACAATGAGCAGTTCTTC | CASSLHNNEQFF
TRBD1 | few | TRBJ2-7 | TRBV20-1 | TGCAGTGCTAGAGACAGGGGGCGCTCGGGCGGGACCAGCTCCTACGAGCAGTACTTC | CSARDRGRSGGTSSYEQYF
. | few | TRBJ2-7 | TRBV9 | TGTGCCAGCAGTCGACGGCCGCAGTACTTC | CASSRRPQYF
. | . | TRBJ2-7 | TRBV28 | TGTGCCGGGAAGACCTACGAGCAGTACTTC | CAGKTYEQYF
TRBD2 | . | TRBJ2-3 | TRBV6-1 | TGTGCCAGCAGGACAGCGGGGGCCAGCACAGATACGCAGTATTTT | CASRTAGASTDTQYF
. | few | TRBJ2-7 | TRBV6-1 | TGTGCCAGCGGATCCTCCGGACAGTCCTACGAGCAGTACTTC | CASGSSGQSYEQYF
TRBD1 | . | TRBJ1-3 | TRBV6-1 | TGTGCCAGCACCATGAGACAGGGAATGCCCTCTGGAAACACCATATATTTT | CASTMRQGMPSGNTIYF
. | few | TRBJ2-2 | TRBV9 | TGTGCCAGCAGCGTAAAGCAGGGCAGGACCGGGGAGCTGTTTTTT | CASSVKQGRTGELFF
. | few | TRBJ2-7 | TRBV6-2/TRBV6-3 | TGTGCCAGCAGACTTATGGTCGGAGGGCCTCGCAACGAGCAGTACTTC | CASRLMVGGPRNEQYF
TRBD1 | few | TRBJ2-7 | TRBV7-2 | TGTGCCAGCAGTCATACAGGGGGTGAGCAGTACTTC | CASSHTGGEQYF
. | few | TRBJ2-7 | TRBV7-2 | TGTGCCAGCAGCTCTACTATAACGTACGAGCAGTACTTC | CASSSTITYEQYF
. | . | TRBJ2-7 | TRBV11-2 | TGTGCCAGCAGCCATCTTTCCTACGAGCAGTACTTC | CASSHLSYEQYF
. | few | TRBJ2-7 | TRBV20-1 | TGCAGTATTGGCGTTGCGGACGAGCAGTACTTC | CSIGVADEQYF
. | . | TRBJ2-2 | TRBV5-1 | TGCGCCAGCAGCTTGGGTCCGGGGGCAAGTACCGGGGAGCTGTTTTTT | CASSLGPGASTGELFF
. | . | TRBJ2-1 | TRBV9 | TGTGCCAGCAGCGTAAGAGCGCAGGGTAATGAGCAGTTCTTC | CASSVRAQGNEQFF
TRBD1 | . | TRBJ1-4 | TRBV3-1 | TGTGCCAGCAGCCTCCCCAAGACAGGGGCCGGTGAAAAACTGTTTTTT | CASSLPKTGAGEKLFF
TRBD2 | many | TRBJ2-7 | TRBV20-1 | TGCAGTGCGGAGAGTAGCGGGAGCGGGTCTCGGGAGCAGTACTTC | CSAESSGSGSREQYF
. | few | TRBJ2-7 | TRBV5-1 | TGCGCCAGCAGCTTGGAGGCAGCTACATCCTACGAGCAGTACTTC | CASSLEAATSYEQYF
. | few | TRBJ2-2 | TRBV9 | TGTGCCAGCAGCGTTGGACTTTCCACGGGGGAGCTGTTTTTT | CASSVGLSTGELFF
. | many | TRBJ2-1 | TRBV5-1 | TGCGCCAGCAGCGTTGCGAACTCCTACAATGAGCAGTTCTTC | CASSVANSYNEQFF
. | few | TRBJ2-1 | TRBV7-8 | TGTGCCAGCAGCTTAGTTGAGCGGACATACAATGAGCAGTTCTTC | CASSLVERTYNEQFF
TRBD2 | . | TRBJ2-1 | TRBV28 | TGTGCCAGCTTTCTAGCGGGAGGCCACTCCTACAATGAGCAGTTCTTC | CASFLAGGHSYNEQFF
. | . | TRBJ2-3 | TRBV5-1 | TGCGCCAGCAGTAGTATTACAGGGCCCACGGATACGCAGTATTTT | CASSSITGPTDTQYF
TRBD1 | few | TRBJ2-2 | TRBV12-3/TRBV12-4 | TGTGCCAGCAGTCCAGGGACAGGGAGGCCCGGGGAGCTGTTTTTT | CASSPGTGRPGELFF
TRBD1 | . | TRBJ2-7 | TRBV20-1 | TGCAGTGCAAGCCTCGGGACAGGGGGCTACGAGCAGTACTTC | CSASLGTGGYEQYF
TRBD1 | few | TRBJ2-1 | TRBV24-1 | TGTGCCACCAGTGGCTATGACAGGGCTCAATGGGATGAGCAGTTCTTC | CATSGYDRAQWDEQFF
TRBD2 | many | TRBJ2-1 | TRBV5-1 | TGCGCCAGCAGCTTACAGGGACTAGCGGGAGCACATGAGCAGTTCTTC | CASSLQGLAGAHEQFF